Each of the 14 T cell receptor beta chains below was sequenced from the same sample in a study of post-analysis software for immune sequencing data. Study conclusions and caveats: Patients carried 4 or 5 TRBV segments more frequently than controls did, and TRBV5-6, TRBV5-1 and TRBV20-1 were among them.

Each TCR beta cDNA library carried unique molecular identifiers. TCRdb ran MiXCR on the PCR reads and lists one entry per CDR3 protein. The repertoire holds around 710,000 distinct CDR3 sequences, with about 45% as singletons. The antigens for these receptors are not known. Sequenced sample: blood. The receptors derive from a girl aged 5-17 years with multiple sclerosis.

This clonotype was seen only a few times. This chain uses TRBV7-9 with TRBJ2-1; D not certain. The V end was cut by 3 bases, the J end by 8 bases, with 8 bases between. This CDR3 contains 12 residues. Looked up from germline, CDR1 is SEHNR and CDR2 is FQNEAQ (reference sequence). The CDR3 sequence is CASSFLKDEQFF. The CDR3 bases are TGTGCCAGCAGCTTTTTAAAGGATGAGCAGTTCTTC.

A single count supports this clonotype. J is TRBJ2-1 and V is TRBV15; 10 positions agree with TRBD2. J was trimmed by 2 bases and V by 4 bases; bases with no gene match: 11. Germline assignment: CDR1 LNHNV and CDR2 YYDKDF (reference sequence). The CDR3 spans 18 residues. This chain's CDR3 is CATSTLAGGPRAYNEQFF. For the CDR3, the DNA is TGTGCCACCAGCACCTTAGCGGGAGGTCCTCGGGCCTACAATGAGCAGTTCTTC.

The V call is TRBV6-6, the J call TRBJ2-7; 11 bases align to TRBD2. CDR1 and CDR2 from the germline V gene are MNHNY and SVGAGI (reference sequence). V gave up 4 bases and J gave up 5 bases; unmatched junction bases: 13. The CDR3 spans 17 residues. CDR3 sequence reads: CASSWGKLAGVYDEQYF. In DNA form, the CDR3 reads TGTGCCAGCAGTTGGGGGAAACTAGCGGGAGTTTACGACGAGCAGTACTTC.

The chain uses TRBV5-1 and TRBJ2-1, with 13 positions matching TRBD2. Germline-derived CDR1 and CDR2 are SGHRS and YFSETQ. The CDR3 covers 17 residues. The trim removed 4 bases at V and 6 bases at J, leaving 10 bases unmatched. CDR3 sequence reads: CASSQGLAGDTCNEQFF. The CDR3 DNA sequence: TGCGCCAGCAGCCAAGGACTAGCGGGAGATACCTGCAATGAGCAGTTCTTC. The full variable domain, with the rest looked up from reference TRBV5-1 and TRBJ2-1, is KAGVTQTPRYLIKTRGQQVTLSCSPISGHRSVSWYQQTPGQGLQFLFEYFSETQRNKGNFPGRFSGRQFSNSRSEMNVSTLELGDSALYLCASSQGLAGDTCNEQFFGPGTRLTVL.

This clonotype was detected many times. The chain carries TRBV20-1 and TRBJ2-5; tentative D call: TRBD1 (6 bases). CDR1 is DFQATT, CDR2 SNEGSKA, per germline (reference sequence). This CDR3 comprises 15 residues. V lost 0 bases, J lost 7 bases, and 18 bases lay in between. CDR3 sequence: CSARDPQGTRGTQYF. The CDR3 DNA reads TGCAGTGCTAGAGATCCACAGGGAACACGGGGGACCCAGTACTTC.

This sequence joins TRBV6-1 and TRBJ2-7, with D maybe TRBD2 (5 bases). CDR3 length equals 17 residues. CDR1 and CDR2 from the germline V gene are MNHNS and SASEGT. V lost 4 bases to trimming and J lost 6 bases, with 25 bases between them. CDR3 sequence reads: CASSGYSGGSLGGEQYF. Here the CDR3 DNA reads TGTGCCAGCAGTGGGTATTCTGGAGGCTCCCTTGGTGGCGAGCAGTACTTC.

This clonotype occurred a few times. The chain recombines TRBV24-1 with TRBJ1-1; weak D call: TRBD1 (5 bases). From germline, CDR1 is KGHDR and CDR2 SFDVKD. V lost 1 base to trimming and J lost 1 base, with 15 bases between them. The CDR3 is made up of 17 amino acids. CDR3 nucleotide sequence: TGTGCCACCAGTGATTTAGGGGCCATCCTGGGGAACACTGAAGCTTTCTTT. This translates into CATSDLGAILGNTEAFF.

The chain couples TRBV20-1 to TRBJ2-7, with a tentative D call TRBD2 (6 bases). The germline V gene has CDR1 DFQATT and CDR2 SNEGSKA (reference sequence). V was clipped by 3 bases and J by 2 bases, with 14 bases between them. The CDR3 sequence is 14 residues long. The CDR3, as DNA: TGCAGTGCTAGCGGGGGAGAGGGCGCCTACGAGCAGTACTTC. It encodes CSASGGEGAYEQYF.

V usage is TRBV6-1 and J usage is TRBJ2-3, with 8 bases aligning to TRBD1. The V segment lost 1 base and the J segment 5 bases; nucleotides outside the gene matches: 11. The CDR3 has 17 residues. Per the germline V gene, CDR1 is MNHNS and CDR2 is SASEGT. The CDR3 coding sequence is TGTGCCAGCAGTGAAGAGGCGGGCAGGGGGCGAATAGATACGCAGTATTTT. Its protein is CASSEEAGRGRIDTQYF.

As for this clonotype: One end of the junction is discordant with germline, which a read error may explain. V gene TRBV9 combines with J gene TRBJ2-7; 13 nucleotides align to TRBD2. Germline V gene data show CDR1 as SGDLS and CDR2 as YYNGEE. The CDR3 runs 15 residues. The DNA of the CDR3 is TGTGCCAGCAGTGTAGGGACTAGCGGGGCCTACGAGCAGTACTTC. Its protein product is CASSVGTSGAYEQYF. Complete variable domain (other parts from reference TRBV9 and TRBJ2-7): DSGVTQTPKHLITATGQRVTLRCSPRSGDLSVYWYQQSLDQGLQFLIQYYNGEERAKGNILERFSAQQFPDLHSELNLSSLELGDSALYFCASSVGTSGAYEQYFGPGTRLTVT.

There are a few counts of this clonotype. V and J are TRBV29-1 and TRBJ1-2, with D unclear. The CDR3 length is 13 residues. Trimming took 0 bases from V and 3 from J, leaving 8 bases between them. Germline V lookup: CDR1 SQVTM, CDR2 ANQGSEA. The DNA for the CDR3 is TGCAGCGTTGAAGAACCCAGAGACTATGGCTACACCTTC. Protein: CSVEEPRDYGYTF.

This clonotype was counted a single time. This chain joins TRBV30 and TRBJ2-4, with 7 bases fitting TRBD2. The J call could be wrong; TRBJ2-5 is a better fit for the DNA end. Germline CDR1 is GTSNPN and CDR2 is SVGIG (reference sequence). The CDR3 extends over 15 amino acids. In DNA form, the CDR3 reads TGTGCCTGGTCCCCCCTGGCGGGGGTACAAGAGACCCAGTACTTC. Protein product: CAWSPLAGVQETQYF.

This clonotype turned up a few times. This CDR3 reads CASSFGGFGNQPQHF. CDR3 sequence (DNA): TGTGCCAGCAGCTTTGGGGGATTCGGCAATCAGCCCCAGCATTTT. V is TRBV5-6 and J is TRBJ1-5, with D perhaps TRBD1 (5 bases). Germline V gives CDR1 SGHDT, CDR2 YYEEEE. V was clipped by 2 bases and J by 2 bases, with 11 bases between them. The CDR3 consists of 15 residues.

This clonotype was counted only a few times. The chain combines TRBV5-6 with TRBJ1-2; no firm D call. Trimming removed 1 base at V and 8 bases at J, with 9 bases between. CDR3 length equals 12 residues. The germline gives CDR1 SGHDT, CDR2 YYEEEE. CDR3 in amino acids: CASSLNVGGYTF. Written as DNA, the CDR3 is TGTGCCAGCAGCTTGAATGTGGGGGGCTACACCTTC.